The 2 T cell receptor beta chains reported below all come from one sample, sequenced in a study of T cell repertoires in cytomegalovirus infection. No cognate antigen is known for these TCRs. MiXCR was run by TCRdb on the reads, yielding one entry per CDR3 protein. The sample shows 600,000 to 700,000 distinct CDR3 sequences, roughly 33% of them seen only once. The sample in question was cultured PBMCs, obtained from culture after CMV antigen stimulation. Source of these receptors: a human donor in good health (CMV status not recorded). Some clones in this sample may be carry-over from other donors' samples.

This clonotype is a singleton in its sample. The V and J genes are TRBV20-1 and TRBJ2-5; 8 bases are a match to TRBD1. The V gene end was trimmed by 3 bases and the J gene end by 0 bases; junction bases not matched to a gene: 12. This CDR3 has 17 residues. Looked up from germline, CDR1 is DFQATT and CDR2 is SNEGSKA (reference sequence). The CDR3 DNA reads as TGCAGTGCTAGCCCAGGACAGGGTCCACCGTACCAAGAGACCCAGTACTTC. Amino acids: CSASPGQGPPYQETQYF.

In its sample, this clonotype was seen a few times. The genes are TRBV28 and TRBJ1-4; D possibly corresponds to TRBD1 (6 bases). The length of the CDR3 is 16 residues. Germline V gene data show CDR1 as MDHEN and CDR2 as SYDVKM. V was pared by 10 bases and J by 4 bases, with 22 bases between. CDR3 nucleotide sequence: TGTGCCACCATGAGGGGGGATTGGGCTAATAATGAAAAACTGTTTTTT. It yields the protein CATMRGDWANNEKLFF.